This T cell receptor (beta chain) originates from a study of radiation and T cells in renal cell carcinoma. Turning to the study itself: Nephrectomy followed 15 Gy stereotactic body radiation by 4 weeks. Study outcomes and limitations: In blood, top tumor clones expanded by 2 weeks, shrinking by 4. No pretreatment tumor biopsies were available for baseline clonotypes.

From germline, CDR1 is KGHSH and CDR2 LQKENI. This CDR3 is built from 14 residues. The V gene lost 2 bases and the J gene lost 6 bases, with 13 bases spanning the gap. Generated by immunoSEQ multiplex PCR, the TCRdb table keeps only in-frame clones and is missing some. In the table there are 85,000 to 100,000 clones, 75% to 90% of which are singletons. Comment on this clone: Its antigen remains unknown.

The time point: baseline pretreatment blood. Noted treatment: 15 Gy SBRT to primary tumor, nephrectomy 4 weeks later. The patient's renal cell carcinoma had clear cell pathology. Here the sequenced sample was blood, taken from a patient whose treatment included radiotherapy and nephrectomy. This clonotype originated in a man aged 45-60 years with renal cell carcinoma. The rearrangement joins TRBV18 to TRBJ1-2; maybe TRBD1 (5 bases). The CDR3 DNA sequence: TGTGCCAGCTCACCATTTAACAGGAATGATGGCTACACCTTC. Translated, it gives CASSPFNRNDGYTF.